The 7 T cell receptor beta chains presented below share a single source sample, sequenced in a study of Ad26.COV2.S vaccination and SARS-CoV-2 variants. Treatment denoted: roughly 20 received Ad26.COV2.S at low or high dose, single or two shots; about 5 received placebo; per-sample allocation not given. Sampling took place 63 days after the first vaccine or placebo injection. The assay was immunoSEQ multiplex PCR, and TCRdb's table has in-frame clones only and misses some. This table holds roughly 380,000 clones, around 87% found once. The sequencing here drew on peripheral blood, taken in a trial of Ad26.COV2.S vaccine versus placebo. The source is a person between 18 and 65 years old who received the Ad26.COV2.S COVID-19 vaccine or a placebo.

As regards this clone: The same CDR3 also results from other DNA sequences found in this sample. J is TRBJ2-1 and V is TRBV7-9; D is ambiguous. The CDR3 runs 12 residues. CDR1 is SEHNR and CDR2 is FQNEAQ in the germline V gene (reference sequence). V lost 3 bases and J 5 bases, leaving 5 bases between the germline ends. The CDR3, as DNA: TGTGCCAGCAGCTTTAGGGACAATGAGCAGTTCTTC. Residues: CASSFRDNEQFF.

This clone has only one observation. J is TRBJ2-7 and V is TRBV28; D is uncertain. Deletions cut 5 bases from V and 0 bases from J, with 8 bases between. This CDR3 contains 13 residues. Germline CDR1 and CDR2: MDHEN and SYDVKM. CDR3 DNA: TGTGCCAGCAGTCCGACCTTCTCCTACGAGCAGTACTTC. Translated: CASSPTFSYEQYF. The whole variable domain, remainder taken from reference TRBV28 and TRBJ2-7, is DVKVTQSSRYLVKRTGEKVFLECVQDMDHENMFWYRQDPGLGLRLIYFSYDVKMKEKGDIPEGYSVSREKKERFSLILESASTNQTSMYLCASSPTFSYEQYFGPGTRLTVT.

CDR3 amino acids: CSTYRGTVDGYTF. Here the CDR3 DNA reads TGCAGCACTTACAGGGGTACAGTCGATGGCTACACCTTC. The V call is TRBV29-1, the J call TRBJ1-2; 7 bases are shared with TRBD1. Germline CDR1 reads SQVTM; CDR2 reads ANQGSEA. CDR3 length equals 13 residues. V was pared by 8 bases and J by 6 bases, with 12 bases of the junction left unmatched.

The rearrangement links TRBV28 to TRBJ2-3; TRBD2 agrees at 7 bases. The CDR3 contains 20 residues. CDR1 and CDR2 (germline): MDHEN, SYDVKM. V trimming: 3 bases; J trimming: 1 base; junction bases outside the gene matches: 19. The CDR3 sequence is CASSFGVYSSGAGGTDTQYF. The CDR3 DNA is TGTGCCAGCAGTTTCGGAGTCTACTCGAGCGGCGCGGGGGGCACAGATACGCAGTATTTT. The entire variable domain, with the rest obtained from reference TRBV28 and TRBJ2-3, is as follows: DVKVTQSSRYLVKRTGEKVFLECVQDMDHENMFWYRQDPGLGLRLIYFSYDVKMKEKGDIPEGYSVSREKKERFSLILESASTNQTSMYLCASSFGVYSSGAGGTDTQYFGPGTRLTVL.

The chain employs TRBV19 and TRBJ2-1, with D possibly being TRBD2 (5 bases). The V gene lost 10 bases and the J gene lost 4 bases, with 11 bases spanning the gap. From germline, CDR1 is LNHDA and CDR2 SQIVND (reference sequence). The CDR3 consists of 12 residues. The CDR3 region is CATRAGYNEQFF. CDR3 coding DNA: TGTGCCACACGGGCGGGTTACAATGAGCAGTTCTTC.

The chain links TRBV27 to TRBJ2-1; TRBD2 matches 15 bases. The V segment lost 5 bases and the J segment 7 bases; nucleotides outside the gene matches: 9. The CDR3 has 17 amino acids. Germline V lookup: CDR1 MNHEY, CDR2 SMNVEV (reference sequence). CDR3: CASSRRTSGGAGNEQFF. The DNA of the CDR3 is TGTGCCAGCAGTCGACGGACTAGCGGGGGGGCGGGGAATGAGCAGTTCTTC.

This chain uses TRBV4-3 with TRBJ1-2; D is unresolved. The CDR3 is 17 residues long. Germline CDR1 is LGHNA and CDR2 is YSLEER. Trimming took 0 bases from V and 4 from J, leaving 18 bases between them. The CDR3 spells CASSQDLITAASYGYTF. DNA for the CDR3: TGCGCCAGCAGCCAAGATCTGATTACGGCAGCTTCCTATGGCTACACCTTC.